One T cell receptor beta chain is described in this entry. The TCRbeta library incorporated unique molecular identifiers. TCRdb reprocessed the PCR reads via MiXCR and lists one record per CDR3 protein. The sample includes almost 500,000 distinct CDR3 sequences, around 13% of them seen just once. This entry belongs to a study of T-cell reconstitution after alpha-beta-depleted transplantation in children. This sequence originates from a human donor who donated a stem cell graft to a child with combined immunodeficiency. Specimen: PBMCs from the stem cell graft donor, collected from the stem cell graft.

CDR3 protein: CASSKGSGDTQYF. DNA of the CDR3: TGCGCCAGCAGTAAAGGGTCGGGGGATACGCAGTATTTT. The chain carries TRBV5-1 and TRBJ2-3; D may be TRBD2 (5 bases). Germline CDR1 is SGHRS and CDR2 is YFSETQ. The CDR3 loop spans 13 amino acids. V was shortened by 5 bases and J by 6 bases, with 13 bases between the two germline ends.